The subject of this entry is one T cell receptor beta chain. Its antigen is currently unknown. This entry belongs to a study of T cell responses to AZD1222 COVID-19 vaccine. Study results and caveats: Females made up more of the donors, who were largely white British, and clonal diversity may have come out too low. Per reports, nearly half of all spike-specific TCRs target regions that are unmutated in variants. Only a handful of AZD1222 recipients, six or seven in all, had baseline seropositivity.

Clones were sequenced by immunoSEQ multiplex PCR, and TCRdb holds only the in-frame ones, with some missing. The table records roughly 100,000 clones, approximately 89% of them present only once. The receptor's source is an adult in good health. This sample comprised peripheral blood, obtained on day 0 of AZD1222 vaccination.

The CDR3 sequence: CASSLILASSYEQYF. CDR3 in DNA: TGTGCCAGCAGTTTAATACTAGCTAGCTCCTACGAGCAGTACTTC. The chain couples TRBV27 to TRBJ2-7; tentatively, D is TRBD2 (6 bases). V dropped 2 bases and J dropped 0 bases, with 11 bases sitting between them. This CDR3 has 15 amino acids. Germline-derived CDR1 and CDR2 are MNHEY and SMNVEV (reference sequence).